This T cell receptor beta chain was profiled in a study of regulatory and conventional T cells in RAG deficiency. The method was immunoSEQ multiplex PCR; TCRdb's version includes in-frame clones alone and lacks a portion of them. This table holds more than 9,500 clones, roughly 94% found once. General observations from the study: RAG-deficient patients showed markedly lower Shannon entropy and higher Simpson indices than control T-cell subsets. Omenn syndrome and CID/AS patients had around 100-fold fewer unique Treg TCR beta sequences, versus around 9.8-fold elsewhere. Omenn CD25-high CD127-low cells may be activated cells, not true Tregs. In Omenn syndrome, Treg and Tconv repertoires overlapped >75%.

Genomic DNA came from blood regulatory T cells gated CD4+ CD25-high CD127-low. For this clone: Its antigen is as yet unknown.

The CDR3 runs to 14 residues. CDR1 is MDHEN, CDR2 SYDVKM, per germline. J gave up 7 bases and V 5 bases, and 6 bases lay outside the gene matches. The data were also submitted as part of a second study, on regulatory T cells. That source adds: Amplification used 52 TRBV primers and 13 TRBJ primers.

The sequence was obtained from a human donor in good health. The gene calls are TRBV28 and TRBJ2-5; TRBD1 agrees at 11 bases. Sequenced material: CD127- CD25+ CD4+ Tregs sorted from blood. The DNA for the CDR3 is TGTGCCAGCAGTCCCGCGGGACAGGGGGGGACCCAGTACTTC. Amino acid sequence: CASSPAGQGGTQYF.